Given below is one T cell receptor beta chain in context. The CDR3 spans 17 residues. Germline CDR1 KGHDR, CDR2 SFDVKD. The V and J ends lost 5 bases and 5 bases respectively, with 21 bases between them. It was with random hexamers that about 0.45 to 1 ug RNA was reverse transcribed. By means of immunoSEQ multiplex PCR, TCR beta CDR3 spanning 54 Vbeta and 13 Jbeta underwent amplification. TCRdb independently ran MiXCR on the immunoSEQ multiplex PCR reads; one entry per CDR3 protein. The table records over 100,000 distinct CDR3 sequences, roughly 95% of them present only once. The data are from a study of CD8 T cells in Susac syndrome.

The receptor comes from a human donor in good health. This rearrangement joins TRBV24-1 to TRBJ1-5; weak D call: TRBD1 (5 bases). The specimen sequenced was CD4+ T cells from PBMCs. DNA of the CDR3: TGTGCCACCAGTGTCAGTGTGTTACAGGAGGAGGATCAGCCCCAGCATTTT. Protein product: CATSVSVLQEEDQPQHF.